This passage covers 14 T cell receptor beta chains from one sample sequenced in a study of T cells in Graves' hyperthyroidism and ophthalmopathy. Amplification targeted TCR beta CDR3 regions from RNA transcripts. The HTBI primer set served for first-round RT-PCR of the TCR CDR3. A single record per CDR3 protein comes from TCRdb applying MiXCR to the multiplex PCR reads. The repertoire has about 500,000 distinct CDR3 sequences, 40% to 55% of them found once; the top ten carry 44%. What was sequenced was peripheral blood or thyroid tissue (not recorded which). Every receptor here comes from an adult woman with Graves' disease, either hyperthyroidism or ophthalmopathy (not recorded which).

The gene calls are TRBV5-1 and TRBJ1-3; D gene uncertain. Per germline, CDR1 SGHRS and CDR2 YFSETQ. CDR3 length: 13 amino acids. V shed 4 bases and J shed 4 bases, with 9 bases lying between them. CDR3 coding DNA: TGCGCCAGCAGCCCAAGTTCGGGAAACACCATATATTTT. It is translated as CASSPSSGNTIYF.

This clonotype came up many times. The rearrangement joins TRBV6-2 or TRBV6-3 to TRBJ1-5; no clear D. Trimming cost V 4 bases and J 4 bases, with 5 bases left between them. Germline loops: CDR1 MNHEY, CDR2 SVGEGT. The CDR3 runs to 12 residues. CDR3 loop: CASSSRNQPQHF. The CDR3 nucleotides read TGTGCCAGCAGTTCCCGGAATCAGCCCCAGCATTTT.

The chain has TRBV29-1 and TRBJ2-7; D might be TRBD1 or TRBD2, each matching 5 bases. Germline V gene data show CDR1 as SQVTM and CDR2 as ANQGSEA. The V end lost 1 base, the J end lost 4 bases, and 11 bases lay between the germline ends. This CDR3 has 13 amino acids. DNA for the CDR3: TGCAGCGTTGAAGGGCAGGGAGTATACGAGCAGTACTTC. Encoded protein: CSVEGQGVYEQYF.

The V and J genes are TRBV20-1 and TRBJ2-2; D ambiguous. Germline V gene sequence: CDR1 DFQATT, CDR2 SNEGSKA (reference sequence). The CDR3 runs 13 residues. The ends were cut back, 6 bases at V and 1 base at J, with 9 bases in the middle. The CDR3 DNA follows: TGCAGTGCCCCCGGCGGGAACACCGGGGAGCTGTTTTTT. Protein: CSAPGGNTGELFF.

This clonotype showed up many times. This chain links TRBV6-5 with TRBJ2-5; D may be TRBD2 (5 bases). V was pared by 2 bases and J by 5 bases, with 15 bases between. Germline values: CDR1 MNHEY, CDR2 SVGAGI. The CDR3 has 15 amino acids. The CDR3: CASSYRTRVGETQYF. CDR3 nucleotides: TGTGCCAGCAGTTACCGGACGCGGGTGGGGGAGACCCAGTACTTC.

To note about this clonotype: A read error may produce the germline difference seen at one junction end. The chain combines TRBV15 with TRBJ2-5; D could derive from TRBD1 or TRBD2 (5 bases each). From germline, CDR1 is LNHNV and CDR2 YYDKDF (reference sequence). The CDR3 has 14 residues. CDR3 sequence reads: CVTSSGEGRETQYF. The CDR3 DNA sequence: TGTGTCACCAGCAGTGGAGAGGGGCGAGAGACCCAGTACTTC.

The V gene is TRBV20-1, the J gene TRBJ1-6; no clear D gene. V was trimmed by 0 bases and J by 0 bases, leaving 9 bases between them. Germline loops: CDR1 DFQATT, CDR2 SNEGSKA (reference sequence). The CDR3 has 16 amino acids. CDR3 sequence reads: CSARDPTLSYNSPLHF. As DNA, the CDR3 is TGCAGTGCTAGAGATCCTACACTCTCCTATAATTCACCCCTCCACTTT.

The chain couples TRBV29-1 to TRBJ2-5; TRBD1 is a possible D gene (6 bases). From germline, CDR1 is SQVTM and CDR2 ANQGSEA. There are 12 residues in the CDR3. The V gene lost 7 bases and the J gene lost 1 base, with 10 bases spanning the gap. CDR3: CSAGQSQETQYF. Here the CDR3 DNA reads TGCAGCGCTGGACAGTCCCAAGAGACCCAGTACTTC.

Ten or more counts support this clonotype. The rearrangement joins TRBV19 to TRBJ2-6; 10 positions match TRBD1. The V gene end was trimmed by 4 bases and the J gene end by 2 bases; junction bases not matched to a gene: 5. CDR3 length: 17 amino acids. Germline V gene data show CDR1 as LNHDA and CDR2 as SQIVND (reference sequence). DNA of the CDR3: TGTGCCAGTAGTAAAGAAGGGACAGGGGCTGGGGCCAACGTCCTGACTTTC. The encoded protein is CASSKEGTGAGANVLTF.

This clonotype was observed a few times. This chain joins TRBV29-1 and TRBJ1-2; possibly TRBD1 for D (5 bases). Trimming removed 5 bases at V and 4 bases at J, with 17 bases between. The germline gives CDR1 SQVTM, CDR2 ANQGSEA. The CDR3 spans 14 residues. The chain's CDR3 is CSVLRQGISYGYTF. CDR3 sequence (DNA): TGCAGCGTTCTGAGGCAGGGTATCAGCTATGGCTACACCTTC.

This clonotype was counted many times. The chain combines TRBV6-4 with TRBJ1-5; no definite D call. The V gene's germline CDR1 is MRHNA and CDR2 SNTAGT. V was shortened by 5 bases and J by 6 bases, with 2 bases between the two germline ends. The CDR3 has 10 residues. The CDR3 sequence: CASSFQPQHF. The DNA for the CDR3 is TGTGCCAGCAGTTTTCAGCCCCAGCATTTT.

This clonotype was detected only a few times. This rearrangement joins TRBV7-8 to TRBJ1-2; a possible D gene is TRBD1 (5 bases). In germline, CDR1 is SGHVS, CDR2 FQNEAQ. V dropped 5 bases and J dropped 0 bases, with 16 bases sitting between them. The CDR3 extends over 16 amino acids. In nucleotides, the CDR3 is TGTGCCAGCAGCCCGGCAGGGACTGCTTCTAACTATGGCTACACCTTC. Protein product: CASSPAGTASNYGYTF.

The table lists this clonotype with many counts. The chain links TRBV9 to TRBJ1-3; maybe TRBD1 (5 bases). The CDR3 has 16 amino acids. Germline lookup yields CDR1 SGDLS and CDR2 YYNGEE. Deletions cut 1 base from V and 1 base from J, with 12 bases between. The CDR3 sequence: CASSVQGAESGNTIYF. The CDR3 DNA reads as TGTGCCAGCAGCGTACAGGGAGCAGAGTCTGGAAACACCATATATTTT.

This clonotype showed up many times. The DNA for the CDR3 is TGCGCCAGCAGCCGTGGGGTAAGAGATCACACTGAAGCTTTCTTT. This codes for CASSRGVRDHTEAFF. This sequence joins TRBV5-1 and TRBJ1-1; D remains unclear. In germline, CDR1 is SGHRS, CDR2 YFSETQ. This CDR3 is built from 15 residues. V gave up 4 bases and J gave up 3 bases, with 16 bases separating them.